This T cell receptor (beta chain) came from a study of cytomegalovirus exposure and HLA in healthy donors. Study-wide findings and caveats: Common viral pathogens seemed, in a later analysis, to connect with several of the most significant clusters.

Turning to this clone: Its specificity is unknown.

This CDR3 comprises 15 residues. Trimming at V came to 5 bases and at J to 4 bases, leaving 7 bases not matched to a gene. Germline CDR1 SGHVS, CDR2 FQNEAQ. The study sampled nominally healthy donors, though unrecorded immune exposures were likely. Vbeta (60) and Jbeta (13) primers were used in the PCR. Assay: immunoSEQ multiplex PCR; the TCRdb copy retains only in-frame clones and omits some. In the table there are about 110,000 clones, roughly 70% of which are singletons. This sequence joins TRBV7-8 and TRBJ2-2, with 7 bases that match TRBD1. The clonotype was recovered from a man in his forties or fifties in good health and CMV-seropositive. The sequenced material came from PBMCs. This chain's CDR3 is CASSRDRDSTGELFF. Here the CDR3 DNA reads TGTGCCAGCAGCCGAGACAGGGATAGCACCGGGGAGCTGTTTTTT. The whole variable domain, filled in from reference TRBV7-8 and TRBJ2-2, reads GAGVSQSPRYKVAKRGQDVALRCDPISGHVSLFWYQQALGQGPEFLTYFQNEAQLDKSGLPSDRFFAERPEGSVSTLKIQRTQQEDSAVYLCASSRDRDSTGELFFGEGSRLTVL.